This T cell receptor (beta chain) was found in a study of blood T cell repertoires in COVID-19. The wider study: Samples taken during acute and convalescent COVID-19 were collected in the United States, Italy and Spain. Sample material is recorded as cDNA or gDNA derived from T cells, B-cell-depleted T cells, or PBMCs.

A word on this clone: The conserved phenylalanine or tryptophan is not found at the CDR3 terminus, so this likely reflects a read error.

Profiled with immunoSEQ multiplex PCR; TCRdb holds only in-frame clones, not every one. The sample gives some 120,000 clones, 88% of which show up once; nearly 0.9% is in the top ten. Germline V CDR1 and CDR2: SQVTM, ANQGSEA. This CDR3 spans 13 amino acids. Trimming cost V 6 bases and J 6 bases; bases outside gene matches: 9. The V call is TRBV29-1, the J call TRBJ2-7, with TRBD1 identical over 9 bases. This sequence originates from a woman aged 45-65 years with active or convalescent COVID-19. The sample taken for sequencing was peripheral blood. CDR3 nucleotides: TGCAGCGTCTCGGGACAGGGTGTCTCCGAGCAGTACCTC. Translating it yields CSVSGQGVSEQYL.